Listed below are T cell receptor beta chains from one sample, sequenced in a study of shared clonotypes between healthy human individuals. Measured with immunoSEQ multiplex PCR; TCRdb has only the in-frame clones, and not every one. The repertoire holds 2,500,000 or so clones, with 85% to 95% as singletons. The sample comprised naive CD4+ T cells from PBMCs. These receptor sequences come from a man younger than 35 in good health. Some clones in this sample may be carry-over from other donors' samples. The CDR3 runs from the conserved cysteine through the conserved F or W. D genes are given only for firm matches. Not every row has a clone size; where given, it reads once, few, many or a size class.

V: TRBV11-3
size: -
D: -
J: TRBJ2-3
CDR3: CASSPGMWGSTDTQYF
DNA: TGTGCCAGCTCACCAGGGATGTGGGGTTCCACAGATACGCAGTATTTT

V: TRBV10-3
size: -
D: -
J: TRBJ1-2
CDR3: CAISEWGDGYTF
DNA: TGTGCCATCAGTGAATGGGGGGATGGCTACACCTTC

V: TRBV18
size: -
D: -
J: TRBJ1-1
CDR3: CASSPRHGQTLNTEAFF
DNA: TGTGCCAGCTCACCTAGACACGGACAGACTTTGAACACTGAAGCTTTCTTT

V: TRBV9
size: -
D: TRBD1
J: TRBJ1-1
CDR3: CASTDLRQGGTEAFF
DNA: TGTGCCAGCACCGACCTCCGACAGGGTGGAACTGAAGCTTTCTTT

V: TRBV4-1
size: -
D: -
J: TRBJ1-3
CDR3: CASSQGPGTTGNTIYF
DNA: TGCGCCAGCAGCCAAGGGCCCGGGACTACTGGAAACACCATATATTTT

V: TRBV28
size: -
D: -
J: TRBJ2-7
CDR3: CASSLIDRGGEQYF
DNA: TGTGCCAGCAGTTTAATAGACAGGGGAGGGGAGCAGTACTTC

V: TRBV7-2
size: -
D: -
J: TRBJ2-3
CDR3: CASSLGRGGASTDTQYF
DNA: TGTGCCAGCAGCTTGGGCCGTGGCGGGGCTAGCACAGATACGCAGTATTTT

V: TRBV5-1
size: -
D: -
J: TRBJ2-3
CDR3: CASSLGTLQGSTDTQYF
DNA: TGCGCCAGCAGCTTGGGGACCCTCCAGGGCAGCACAGATACGCAGTATTTT

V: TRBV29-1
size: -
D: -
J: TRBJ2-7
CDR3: CSVGKDYEQYF
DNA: TGCAGCGTTGGCAAGGATTACGAGCAGTACTTC

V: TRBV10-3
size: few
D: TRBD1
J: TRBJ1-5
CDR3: CAISDRVGQPQHF
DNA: TGTGCCATCAGCGACAGGGTCGGTCAGCCCCAGCATTTT

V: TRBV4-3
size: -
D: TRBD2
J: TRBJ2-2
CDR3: CASSHLAGEPPGRWELFF
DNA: TGCGCCAGCAGCCACCTAGCGGGAGAACCCCCGGGGAGGTGGGAGCTGTTTTTT

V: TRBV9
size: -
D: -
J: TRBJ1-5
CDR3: CASSVAVNQPQHF
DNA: TGTGCCAGCAGCGTAGCCGTAAATCAGCCCCAGCATTTT

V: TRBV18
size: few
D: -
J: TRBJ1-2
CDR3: CASSPAQANYGYTF
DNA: TGTGCCAGCTCACCAGCTCAGGCTAACTATGGCTACACCTTC

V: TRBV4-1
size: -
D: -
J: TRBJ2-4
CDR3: CASSQSLRDTKAKNIQYF
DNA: TGCGCCAGCAGCCAAAGTCTACGGGACACAAAAGCCAAAAACATTCAGTACTTC

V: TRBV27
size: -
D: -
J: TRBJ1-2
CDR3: CASSLFPRTPTRSYTF
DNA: TGTGCCAGCAGTTTATTTCCCCGGACACCCACAAGAAGCTACACCTTC

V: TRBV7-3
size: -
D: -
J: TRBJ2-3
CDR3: CASSSINTDTQYF
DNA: TGTGCCAGCAGTTCCATTAACACAGATACGCAGTATTTT

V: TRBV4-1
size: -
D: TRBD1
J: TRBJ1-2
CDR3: CASSLDRDYGYTF
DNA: TGCGCCAGCAGCTTAGACAGGGACTATGGCTACACCTTC